The clone carrying this T cell receptor (beta chain) was counted only a few times. No antigen is known for it. This sample was taken from a study of cytomegalovirus exposure and HLA in healthy donors. General observations from the study: In a later analysis, most CMV-associated TCR beta chains appeared HLA-restricted. Accurate prediction of most subjects' HLA-A and HLA-B alleles from TCR beta sequences was reported. A later analysis linked a missense variant in DCLRE1C to the trimming of TCR beta V and J genes.

The PCR used 60 Vbeta and 13 Jbeta primers. Clones were sequenced by immunoSEQ multiplex PCR, and TCRdb holds only the in-frame ones, with some missing. The sample comprises 70,000 to 75,000 clones, roughly 70% of which are singletons, and 9% to 14% rests with the top ten. This CDR3 region has 15 residues. CDR1 is SNHLY, CDR2 FYNNEI, per germline. The J segment lost 5 bases and the V segment lost 9 bases, leaving 11 bases of the junction unmatched. The chain joins TRBV2 to TRBJ2-3, with 10 bases that match TRBD2. Sequencing was done on a sample of PBMCs. This TCR was sampled from a woman between 40 and 55 years old in good health and CMV-seropositive. CDR3 nucleotides: TGTGCCAGGGGGGGCCAGCGGGGGGGCCGAGATACGCAGTATTTT. Its translation is CARGGQRGGRDTQYF. The variable domain in full, with the rest retrieved from reference TRBV2 and TRBJ2-3, is EPEVTQTPSHQVTQMGQEVILRCVPISNHLYFYWYRQILGQKVEFLVSFYNNEISEKSEIFDDQFSVERPDGSNFTLKIRSTKLEDSAMYFCARGGQRGGRDTQYFGPGTRLTVL.